This T cell receptor (beta chain) emerged from a study of shared T cell receptors in the human thymus. The V segment lost 2 bases and the J segment 3 bases; nucleotides outside the gene matches: 7. Per germline, CDR1 SGHDT and CDR2 YYEEEE. The CDR3 covers 16 residues. Sequencing used immunoSEQ multiplex PCR; TCRdb keeps in-frame clones, though not all of them. The repertoire holds 600,000 to 900,000 clones, 75% to 90% seen once, with more than 0.01% in the top ten. These sequences were also reported in another study, on human thymus T cells. As that report states: Infants, healthy and Finnish, who were having corrective surgery for congenital heart defects served as donors. Resections were taken during corrective heart surgery, and the thymus tissue came from these. Across thymic and blood repertoires, the usage of V and J genes appeared to be biased.

The sample comprised thymocytes. The chain couples TRBV5-6 to TRBJ2-1; 8 nucleotides agree with TRBD1. The TCR originated in a girl less than two years old with a congenital heart defect. The CDR3 loop reads CASSFRRDRYYNEQFF. For the CDR3, the DNA is TGTGCCAGCAGCTTTCGTCGGGACAGGTACTACAATGAGCAGTTCTTC.